This TCR gamma chain was captured in a study of Vγ9Vδ2 T cells in congenital toxoplasmosis (dated by TCRdb to about 2021). Regarding the complete study: The diagnosis of congenital toxoplasmosis relied on IgG, IgM and IgA serology, Western blot and an in-house interferon-gamma release assay. TCR sequencing covered about 5 infected and fewer than 12 uninfected infants at 2 months, plus 3 infected and 4 uninfected infants at 1 year. Gamma and delta chain CDR3 repertoires of sorted blood gammadelta T cells were compared between congenitally T. gondii-infected and uninfected infants. Repertoire sequencing was done on samples from infants at 2 months after birth and at 1 year of age.

From its cysteine to its phenylalanine, the CDR3 spans 14 amino acids. The retained sequence is limited to the CDR3, 42 bases, with the frame set at the first base. The germline V end is reduced by 10 bases and the J end by 1 base; junction bases left unmatched: 11. The paper's findings and limits, for the study overall: Among roughly 2-month-old infants, germline-encoded fetal-type TRDV2 CDR3 sequences seemed to show up more often in infected than in uninfected infants, which suggests an in utero expansion footprint. Two months was the earliest age with enough suitable sample material for TCR repertoire analysis, so newborn repertoires were not sequenced. At 2 months, infected infants appeared to have fewer N additions in TRGV9 and TRDV2 CDR3s than uninfected infants, particularly in TRDV2-TRDJ1 sequences. Repertoire differences between infected and uninfected infants were less clear at 1 year of age than at 2 months. A public TRGV9 clonotype was highly prevalent in both infected and uninfected infants.

The same treatment, consisting of spiramycin and/or pyrimethamine plus sulfadiazine plus folinic acid, was given to the mothers of both infected and uninfected infants. All infants, both infected and uninfected, were delivered at term after more than 37 weeks of gestation. About 1 mL of blood was processed into PBMCs by Lymphoprep gradient centrifugation, after which the PBMCs were cryopreserved in liquid nitrogen and shipped to Belgium. After thawing, the PBMCs were labeled with Zombie NIR viability dye and stained with antibodies against CD3, TCR gammadelta, Vgamma9 and Vdelta2. Sorting of CD3+ TCRgammadelta+ T cells was performed on a FACSAria III, with a mean purity of approximately 98%. For each sample, the RNeasy Micro Kit was used to isolate RNA from approximately 10,000 sorted gammadelta T cells. Each infant was born to a mother who had been enrolled with a primary T. gondii infection during pregnancy. The infants' peripheral blood was drawn at an outpatient microbiology and virology center located in Pavia, Italy.

With regard to this clone: Its recognized antigen is unknown. The protein in TCRdb stems from a much larger clone and differs at residue 4 from this DNA's translation, likely a read error; here the protein is translated from the DNA.

cDNA was generated in one tube by template-switch reverse transcription with TRGC- and TRDC-specific primers, using SuperScript II. The TRGC primer was designed to bind both the TRGC1 and TRGC2 constant genes. Amplification of TRG and TRD was done with the KAPA Real-Time Library Amplification Kit, and AMPure XP beads were used for purification between steps. Index PCR with the Nextera XT Index Kit was used to attach Illumina sequencing adapters. Sequencing of TRG and TRD amplicons was performed on an Illumina MiSeq with the V2 300 kit, and 150 bp paired-end reads were generated. In the source study's methods: Read quality was checked with FastQC version 0.11.8 before further analysis. Reads were mapped to GenBank TRG or TRD reference genes, and MiXCR version 3.0.3 was used to assemble CDR3 sequences. Default MiXCR settings were used with one exception: TRDD gene segments were assembled from 3 consecutive nucleotides instead of 5. N additions, CDR3 length, J segment length and clonotype sharing between samples were computed with VDJtools version 1.2.1. Out-of-frame CDR3 sequences and those containing stop codons were excluded from analysis. Infant repertoires were assessed for overlap with previously published fetal, cord blood and adult blood Vgamma9Vdelta2 repertoires. TCRdb called clones anew from the public reads via CATT; matching DNA rows were later pooled. The V and J calls shown here were made by TCRdb, not taken from the authors' results. The sample contains approximately 210 gamma-chain clones, about 9.8% of them found a single time. The ten largest make up approximately 70% of the sample.

Source material: gamma-delta T cells from blood. The receptor was derived from a child under 10 years old born to a mother with Toxoplasma gondii infection during pregnancy, either congenitally infected or uninfected (not recorded which). The chain uses TRGV10 and TRGJ1 or TRGJ2. TRGV10 is an ORF, with its function uncertain. The bases read TGTGCTGCGTTGGATTGGGGTAATTATTATAAGAAACTCTTT. Its amino acids are CAALDWGNYYKKLF.